The entry below gives a single T cell receptor beta chain sequence along with its context. Its target is unknown. This specimen belongs to a study of T cell responses to AZD1222 COVID-19 vaccine. General observations from the study: Nearly half of spike-specific TCRs reportedly target unmutated variant regions.

Measured with immunoSEQ multiplex PCR; TCRdb has only the in-frame clones, and not every one. The table includes approximately 92,000 clones, approximately 91% detected once. The V end was cut by 8 bases, the J end by 4 bases, with 20 bases between. The V gene's germline CDR1 is LNHDA and CDR2 SQIVND (reference sequence). The CDR3 is 15 residues long. The chain couples TRBV19 to TRBJ1-1, with TRBD1 as a possible D gene (6 bases). The TCR comes from an adult in good health. Here the sequenced sample was peripheral blood, taken on day 0 of AZD1222 vaccination. The CDR3 nucleotides read TGTGCCAGTCGCCCGGGGGGGGCGCCTTCCACTGAAGCTTTCTTT. Encoded protein: CASRPGGAPSTEAFF.